The 9 T cell receptor beta chains below all came from one sample that was sequenced in a study of T cell responses to AZD1222 COVID-19 vaccine. Data came from immunoSEQ multiplex PCR; TCRdb stores just in-frame clones and leaves some out. The repertoire includes more than 150,000 clones, approximately 92% of them detected once, and about 10% sits in the top ten. Sequenced material: peripheral blood, taken on day 0 of AZD1222 vaccination. Receptor source: an adult in good health.

The gene calls are TRBV3-1 (or the pseudogene TRBV3-2) and TRBJ1-2; D unclear. The CDR3 consists of 14 residues. V lost 2 bases and J 3 bases, leaving 10 bases between the germline ends. Germline V gene data show CDR1 as LGHDT and CDR2 as YNNKEL (reference sequence). DNA of the CDR3: TGTGCCAGCAGCCAACCGACGGTTGACTATGGCTACACCTTC. This sequence encodes CASSQPTVDYGYTF.

The chain couples TRBV7-8 to TRBJ1-5, with D perhaps TRBD1 (5 bases). Germline-derived CDR1 and CDR2 are SGHVS and FQNEAQ. This CDR3 is built from 15 residues. V lost 0 bases to trimming and J lost 10 bases, with 16 bases between them. The CDR3 spells CASSLAVAGKGPQHF. DNA of the CDR3: TGTGCCAGCAGCTTAGCGGTAGCAGGGAAAGGCCCCCAGCATTTT. Using reference TRBV7-8 and TRBJ1-5 for the parts outside the CDR3, the full variable domain is GAGVSQSPRYKVAKRGQDVALRCDPISGHVSLFWYQQALGQGPEFLTYFQNEAQLDKSGLPSDRFFAERPEGSVSTLKIQRTQQEDSAVYLCASSLAVAGKGPQHFGDGTRLSIL.

The table lists this clone with a count of one. This chain links TRBV4-1 with TRBJ1-2, with no clear D. Per the germline V gene, CDR1 is MGHRA and CDR2 is YSYEKL. V lost 2 bases and J lost 8, with 9 bases in between. The CDR3 extends over 12 amino acids. DNA for the CDR3: TGCGCCAGCAGCCAAATGTCGTCAGGCTACACCTTC. Translation gives CASSQMSSGYTF.

The chain couples TRBV12-3 or TRBV12-4 to TRBJ2-3; the D is unclear. Between the trimmed V and J ends, which lost 6 bases and 2 bases, there was a span of 6 bases. The CDR3 covers 12 residues. DNA of the CDR3: TGTGCCAGCAGCCCTTCCACAGATACGCAGTATTTT. This gives the protein CASSPSTDTQYF.

This clone was detected only once. The chain carries TRBV5-1 and TRBJ1-1; the D gene is possibly TRBD1 (5 bases). With 3 bases removed from V and 1 base from J, the gap between germline ends came to 10 bases. Germline lookup yields CDR1 SGHRS and CDR2 YFSETQ. The CDR3 has 14 residues. CDR3 coding DNA: TGCGCCAGCAGCTCATTAGACAGGAACACTGAAGCTTTCTTT. It yields the protein CASSSLDRNTEAFF.

The chain uses TRBV5-8 and TRBJ1-4, with a possible D match to TRBD1 (6 bases). The V and J ends lost 4 bases and 4 bases respectively, with 17 bases between them. The CDR3 contains 16 residues. CDR1 and CDR2 (germline): SGHTS, YDEGEE. The CDR3 region is CASSRTGSHFNEKLFF. As DNA, the CDR3 is TGTGCCAGCAGCCGAACAGGGTCCCACTTTAATGAAAAACTGTTTTTT.

The chain carries TRBV6-5 and TRBJ1-1; tentatively, D is TRBD1 (6 bases). The CDR3 is made up of 13 amino acids. V lost 2 bases and J 8 bases, leaving 12 bases between the germline ends. Germline CDR1 and CDR2: MNHEY and SVGAGI. The CDR3 protein is CASSYRQDREAFF. In DNA, the CDR3 is TGTGCCAGCAGTTACAGGCAGGACAGAGAAGCTTTCTTT.

The rearrangement links TRBV20-1 to TRBJ2-1, with 7 bases lining up with TRBD1. Looked up from germline, CDR1 is DFQATT and CDR2 is SNEGSKA (reference sequence). This CDR3 is 11 amino acids long. V shed 5 bases, J shed 9 bases, and the junction held 4 bases outside the gene matches. The chain's CDR3 is CSASDRFEQFF. Here the CDR3 DNA reads TGCAGTGCTTCGGACAGGTTTGAGCAGTTCTTC.

The J gene is TRBJ2-7, the V gene TRBV7-7; 7 bases fit TRBD1. Losses at the gene ends were 4 bases for V and 3 bases for J; bases not matched to a gene: 9. The CDR3 is 15 residues long. The germline CDR1 and CDR2 sequences are SSHAT and FNYEAQ (reference sequence). The CDR3 sequence: CASSSLDRVDYEQYF. CDR3 bases: TGTGCCAGCAGCTCCCTCGACAGGGTCGACTACGAGCAGTACTTC.